This entry is about one TCR beta chain. The data were obtained in a study of blood T cell repertoires in COVID-19. Turning to the study itself: Nucleic acid was either cDNA or gDNA, and it came from T cells, B-cell-depleted T cells, or PBMCs.

Germline V gives CDR1 SNHLY, CDR2 FYNNEI. This CDR3 has 13 residues. V lost 6 bases to trimming and J lost 10 bases; unmatched junction nucleotides: 5. Here immunoSEQ multiplex PCR was the method, and the copy in TCRdb shows in-frame clones only, minus some. In the table there are under 300,000 clones, 83% of which are singletons. Sequencing was done on a sample of peripheral blood. The sequence came from a human donor in a cohort sampled during active COVID-19. J is TRBJ1-6 and V is TRBV2, with 8 nucleotides matching TRBD1. The CDR3 loop reads CASRGQDGSPLHF. The CDR3 nucleotides read TGTGCCAGCAGGGGACAGGATGGATCACCCCTCCACTTT. Looking up the rest from reference TRBV2 and TRBJ1-6 gives the full variable domain: EPEVTQTPSHQVTQMGQEVILRCVPISNHLYFYWYRQILGQKVEFLVSFYNNEISEKSEIFDDQFSVERPDGSNFTLKIRSTKLEDSAMYFCASRGQDGSPLHFGNGTRLTVT.